This TCR beta chain appears in the sequencing data of a study of response to subunit inactivated influenza vaccine. The CDR3 loop spans 15 amino acids. The V gene lost 5 bases and the J gene lost 5 bases, with 16 bases spanning the gap. CDR1 is SGDLS and CDR2 is YYNGEE in the germline V gene. TCRdb re-called the RT-PCR reads with MiXCR, one entry per CDR3 protein. The data contain over 800,000 distinct CDR3 sequences, around 20% of them singletons. Points on this clonotype: Its antigen is still unknown.

Study-level points and caveats: Only a handful of new T cells, the authors suggested, are recruited with each seasonal influenza vaccination.

The source is a man aged 50 or older who received an inactivated influenza vaccine. The chain is built from TRBV9 and TRBJ1-4; perhaps TRBD1 as D (6 bases). The sample in question was PBMCs from blood, obtained roughly 5 days after vaccination. This chain's CDR3 is CASSPFGQINEKLFF. The CDR3 DNA reads TGTGCCAGCAGTCCTTTCGGACAGATAAATGAAAAACTGTTTTTT.